The entry below describes one T cell receptor (beta chain). The target of this receptor is not known. The sample holds no much larger clone one base away, and base qualities are not on file. There are 15 amino acids in the CDR3, from cysteine to phenylalanine inclusive. Just CDR3 DNA is preserved here, 45 bases in frame from base 1. Taken from the germline V gene, the CDR1 and CDR2 loops are SQVTM and ANQGSEA. V drops 8 bases and J drops 3 bases, leaving 19 bases in between. The data are from a study of patients and donors after allogeneic stem cell transplantation (dated by TCRdb to the early 2020s). The library was produced with RT-PCR. The sequencing machine was a NextSeq 550. TCRdb trimmed the raw reads at Q25, called clones with MiXCR and kept productive beta chains. When rows share a CDR3 protein, they turn into one entry using the most common DNA and genes. Here the sample has 150,000 to 200,000 distinct CDR3 sequences; approximately 28% occur a single time. Of the sample, 3.2% falls within the top ten clones.

The receptor was isolated from a human donor who was either an allogeneic HSCT recipient or a stem cell or donor lymphocyte infusion donor (not recorded which). It is not recorded whose cells these are; they may come from a transplant donor. Source material: blood, either unsorted or a sorted T cell fraction (not recorded which). The chain links TRBV29-1 with TRBJ1-4, with TRBD1 tentatively as D gene (5 bases match). The CDR3 reads CSPPSPGPPNEKLFF. The nucleotide sequence reads TGCAGCCCCCCCTCCCCGGGGCCACCTAATGAAAAACTGTTTTTT.